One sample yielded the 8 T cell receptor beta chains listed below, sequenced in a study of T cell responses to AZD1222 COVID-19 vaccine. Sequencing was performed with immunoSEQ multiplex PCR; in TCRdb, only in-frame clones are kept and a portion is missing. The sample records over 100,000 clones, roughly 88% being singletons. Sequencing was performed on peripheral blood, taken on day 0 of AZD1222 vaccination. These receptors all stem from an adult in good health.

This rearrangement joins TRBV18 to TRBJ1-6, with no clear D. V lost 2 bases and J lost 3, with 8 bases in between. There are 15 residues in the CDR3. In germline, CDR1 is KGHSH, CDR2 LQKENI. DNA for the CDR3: TGTGCCAGCTCACCAAGTACTCACTATAATTCACCCCTCCACTTT. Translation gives CASSPSTHYNSPLHF.

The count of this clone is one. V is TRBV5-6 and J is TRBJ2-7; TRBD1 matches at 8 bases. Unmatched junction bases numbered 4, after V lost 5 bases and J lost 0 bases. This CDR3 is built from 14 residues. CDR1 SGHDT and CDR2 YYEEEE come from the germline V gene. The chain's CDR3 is CASSDQGASYEQYF. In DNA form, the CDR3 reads TGTGCCAGCAGTGATCAGGGGGCCTCCTACGAGCAGTACTTC.

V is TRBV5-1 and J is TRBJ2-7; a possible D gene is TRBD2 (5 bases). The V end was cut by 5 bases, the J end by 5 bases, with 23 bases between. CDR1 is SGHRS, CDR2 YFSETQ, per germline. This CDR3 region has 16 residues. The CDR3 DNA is TGCGCCAGCAGTCTTGGGTCCAGAGCCTTTAGCGACGAGCAGTACTTC. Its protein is CASSLGSRAFSDEQYF. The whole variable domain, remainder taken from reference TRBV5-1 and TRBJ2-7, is KAGVTQTPRYLIKTRGQQVTLSCSPISGHRSVSWYQQTPGQGLQFLFEYFSETQRNKGNFPGRFSGRQFSNSRSEMNVSTLELGDSALYLCASSLGSRAFSDEQYFGPGTRLTVT.

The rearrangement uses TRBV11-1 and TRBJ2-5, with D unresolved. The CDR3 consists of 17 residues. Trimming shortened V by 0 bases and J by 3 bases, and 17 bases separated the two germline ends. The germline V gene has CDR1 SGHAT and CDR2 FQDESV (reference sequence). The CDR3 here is CASSLAFSITSKETQYF. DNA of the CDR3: TGTGCCAGCAGCTTAGCCTTTTCGATCACATCAAAAGAGACCCAGTACTTC. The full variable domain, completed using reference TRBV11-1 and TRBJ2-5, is EAEVAQSPRYKITEKSQAVAFWCDPISGHATLYWYRQILGQGPELLVQFQDESVVDDSQLPKDRFSAERLKGVDSTLKIQPAELGDSAMYLCASSLAFSITSKETQYFGPGTRLLVL.

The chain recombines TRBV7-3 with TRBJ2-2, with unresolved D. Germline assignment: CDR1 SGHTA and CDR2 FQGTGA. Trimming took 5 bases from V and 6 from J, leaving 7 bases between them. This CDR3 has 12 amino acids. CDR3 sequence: CASSLNPGELFF. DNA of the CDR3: TGTGCCAGCAGCCTAAATCCCGGGGAGCTGTTTTTT.

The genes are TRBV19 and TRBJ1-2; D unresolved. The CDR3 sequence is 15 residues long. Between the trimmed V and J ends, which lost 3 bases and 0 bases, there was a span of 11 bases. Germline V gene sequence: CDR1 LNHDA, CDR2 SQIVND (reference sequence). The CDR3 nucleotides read TGTGCCAGTAGTATTATCCCCCCTGCTAACTATGGCTACACCTTC. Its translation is CASSIIPPANYGYTF. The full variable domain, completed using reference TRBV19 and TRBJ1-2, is DGGITQSPKYLFRKEGQNVTLSCEQNLNHDAMYWYRQDPGQGLRLIYYSQIVNDFQKGDIAEGYSVSREKKESFPLTVTSAQKNPTAFYLCASSIIPPANYGYTFGSGTRLTVV.

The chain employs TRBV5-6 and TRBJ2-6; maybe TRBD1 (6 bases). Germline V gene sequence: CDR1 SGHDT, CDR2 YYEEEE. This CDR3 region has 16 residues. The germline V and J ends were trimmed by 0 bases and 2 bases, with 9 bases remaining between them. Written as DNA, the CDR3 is TGTGCCAGCAGCTTGGGCAACAGGGCTGGGGCCAACGTCCTGACTTTC. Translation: CASSLGNRAGANVLTF.

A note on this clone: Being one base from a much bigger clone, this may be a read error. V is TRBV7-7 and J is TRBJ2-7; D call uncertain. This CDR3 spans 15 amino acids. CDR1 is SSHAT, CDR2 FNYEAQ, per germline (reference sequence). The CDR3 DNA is TGTGCTAGCAGCTTAAGGGATTTCGGATACTACGAGCAGTACTTC. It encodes CASSLRDFGYYEQYF.